This T cell receptor (beta chain) was sequenced in a study of T cell repertoires in cytomegalovirus infection (dated by TCRdb to the late 2010s). At the level of the whole study: Peptide stimulations targeted recently identified HLA-C-restricted CMV epitopes, whose presentation resists viral immunomodulation, together with well-studied HLA-B-restricted epitopes. The HLA type of each donor mattered for the analysis, because public TCR beta signatures pointed to carriage of CMV infection along with the matching HLA type.

A single count supports this clonotype. Its recognized antigen is unknown. A much larger clone is a single base away; this may be a read error. Study-wide findings and limitations: In both this cohort and an independent approximately 370-donor cohort, the cumulative frequency of public TCR beta family members distinguished carriers of CMV infection plus the relevant HLA type. In the ex vivo response, HLA-C-restricted CMV-specific TCR beta clonotypes were dominant, and in two of eight donors the single most frequent clonotype came from this HLA-C-restricted group.

Inclusive of the bounding cysteine and phenylalanine, the CDR3 is 14 residues long. The retained sequence is limited to the CDR3, 42 bases, with the frame set at the first base. From the germline V gene, CDR1 is SGHTA and CDR2 is FQGNSA. V and J lose 7 bases and 5 bases, and a span of 12 bases separates them. Explained via the paper, the treatment or condition label denotes: in vitro stimulation with specific CMV peptide epitopes to enrich CMV-specific T cells. TCRdb records Illumina HiSeq 1500 as the sequencer. TCRdb reprocessing: public reads trimmed at Q25 with fastp, clones called with MiXCR, in-frame beta chains kept. Records with the same CDR3 protein are collapsed into one entry carrying the most frequent genes and DNA. In this sample the table shows roughly 570,000 distinct CDR3 sequences, 35% to 50% of which occur a single time. The ten largest account for about 46% of the sample.

The receptor comes from a human donor in good health (CMV status not recorded). Some clones in this sample may be carry-over from other donors' samples. Sequencing was performed on cultured PBMCs, taken from culture after CMV antigen stimulation. The chain employs TRBV7-2 and TRBJ1-6; the D gene identity is not certain. The CDR3 protein: CASIKDQHNSPLHF. The DNA reads as follows: TGTGCCAGCATCAAAGACCAACATAATTCACCCCTCCACTTT.